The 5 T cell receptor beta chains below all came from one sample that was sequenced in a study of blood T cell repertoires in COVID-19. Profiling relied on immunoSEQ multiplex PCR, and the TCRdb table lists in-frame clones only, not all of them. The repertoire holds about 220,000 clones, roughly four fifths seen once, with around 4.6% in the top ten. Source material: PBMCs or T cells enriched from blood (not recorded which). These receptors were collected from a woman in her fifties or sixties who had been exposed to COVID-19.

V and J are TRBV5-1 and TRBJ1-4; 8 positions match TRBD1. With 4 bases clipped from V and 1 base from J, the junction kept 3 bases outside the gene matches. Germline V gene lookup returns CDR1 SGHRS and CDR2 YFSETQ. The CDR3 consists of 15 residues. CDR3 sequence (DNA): TGCGCCAGCAGCCCTGGACAGGGAACTAATGAAAAACTGTTTTTT. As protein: CASSPGQGTNEKLFF.

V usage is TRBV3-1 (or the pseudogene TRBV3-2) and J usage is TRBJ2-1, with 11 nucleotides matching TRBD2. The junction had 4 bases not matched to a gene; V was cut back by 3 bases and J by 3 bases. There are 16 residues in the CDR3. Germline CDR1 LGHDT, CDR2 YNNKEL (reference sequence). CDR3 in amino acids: CASSHGLAGGYNEQFF. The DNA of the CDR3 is TGTGCCAGCAGCCATGGTCTAGCGGGGGGCTACAATGAGCAGTTCTTC.

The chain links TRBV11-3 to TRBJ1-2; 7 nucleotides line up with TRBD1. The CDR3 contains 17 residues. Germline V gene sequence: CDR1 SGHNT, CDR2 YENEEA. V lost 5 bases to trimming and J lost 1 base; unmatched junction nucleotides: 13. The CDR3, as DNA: TGTGCCAGCAGCCCCGGAGGAGGTGGGACAGATAACTATGGCTACACCTTC. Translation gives CASSPGGGGTDNYGYTF.

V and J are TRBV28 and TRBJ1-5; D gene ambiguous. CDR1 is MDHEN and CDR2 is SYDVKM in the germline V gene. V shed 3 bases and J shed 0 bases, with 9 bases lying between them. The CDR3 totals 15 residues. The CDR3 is CASSFPGNSNQPQHF. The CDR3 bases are TGTGCCAGCAGTTTTCCGGGGAATAGCAATCAGCCCCAGCATTTT. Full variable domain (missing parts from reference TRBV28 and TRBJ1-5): DVKVTQSSRYLVKRTGEKVFLECVQDMDHENMFWYRQDPGLGLRLIYFSYDVKMKEKGDIPEGYSVSREKKERFSLILESASTNQTSMYLCASSFPGNSNQPQHFGDGTRLSIL.

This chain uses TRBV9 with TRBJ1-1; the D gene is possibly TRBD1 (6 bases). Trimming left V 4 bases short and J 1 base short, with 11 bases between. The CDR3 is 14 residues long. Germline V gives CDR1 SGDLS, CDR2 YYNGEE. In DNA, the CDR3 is TGTGCCAGCAGCTCGCCGGGACAGAACACTGAAGCTTTCTTT. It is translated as CASSSPGQNTEAFF. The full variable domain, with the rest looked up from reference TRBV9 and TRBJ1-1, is DSGVTQTPKHLITATGQRVTLRCSPRSGDLSVYWYQQSLDQGLQFLIQYYNGEERAKGNILERFSAQQFPDLHSELNLSSLELGDSALYFCASSSPGQNTEAFFGQGTRLTVV.